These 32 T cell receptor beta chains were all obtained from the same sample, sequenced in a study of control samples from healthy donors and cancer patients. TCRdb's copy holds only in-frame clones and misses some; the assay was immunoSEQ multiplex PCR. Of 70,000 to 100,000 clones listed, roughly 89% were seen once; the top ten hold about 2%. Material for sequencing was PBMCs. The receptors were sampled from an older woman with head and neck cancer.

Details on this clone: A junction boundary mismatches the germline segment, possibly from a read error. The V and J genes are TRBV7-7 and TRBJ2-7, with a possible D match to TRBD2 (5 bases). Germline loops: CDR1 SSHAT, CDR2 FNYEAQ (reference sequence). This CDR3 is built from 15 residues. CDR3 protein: CASSLAHGGHYEQYF. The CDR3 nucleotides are TGTGCTAGCAGCTTAGCGCATGGCGGTCACTACGAGCAGTACTTC.

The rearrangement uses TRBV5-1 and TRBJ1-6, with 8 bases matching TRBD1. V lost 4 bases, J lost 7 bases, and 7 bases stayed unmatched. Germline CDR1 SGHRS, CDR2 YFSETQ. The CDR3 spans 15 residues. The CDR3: CASSASRGLNSPLHF. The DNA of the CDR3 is TGCGCCAGCAGCGCTTCCAGGGGGCTAAATTCACCCCTCCACTTT.

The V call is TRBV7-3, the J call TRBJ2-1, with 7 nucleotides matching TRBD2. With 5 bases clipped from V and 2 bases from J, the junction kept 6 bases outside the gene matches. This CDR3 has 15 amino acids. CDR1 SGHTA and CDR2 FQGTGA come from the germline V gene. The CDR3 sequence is CASSMTAGPYNEQFF. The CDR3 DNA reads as TGTGCCAGCAGCATGACAGCGGGGCCCTACAATGAGCAGTTCTTC. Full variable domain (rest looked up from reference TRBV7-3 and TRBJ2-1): GAGVSQTPSNKVTEKGKYVELRCDPISGHTALYWYRQSLGQGPEFLIYFQGTGAADDSGLPNDRFFAVRPEGSVSTLKIQRTERGDSAVYLCASSMTAGPYNEQFFGPGTRLTVL.

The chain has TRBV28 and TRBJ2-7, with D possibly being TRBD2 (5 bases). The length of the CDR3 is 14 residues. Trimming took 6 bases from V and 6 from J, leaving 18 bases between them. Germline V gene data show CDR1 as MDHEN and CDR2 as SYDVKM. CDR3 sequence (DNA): TGTGCCAGCAGAAAAGGAGAGGGAGTGAGCGAGCAGTACTTC. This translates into CASRKGEGVSEQYF.

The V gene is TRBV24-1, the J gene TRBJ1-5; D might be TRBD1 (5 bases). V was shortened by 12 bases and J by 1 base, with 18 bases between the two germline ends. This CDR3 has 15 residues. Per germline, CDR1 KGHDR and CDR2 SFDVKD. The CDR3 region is CAPSFGRESNQPQHF. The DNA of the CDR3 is TGTGCCCCCTCTTTTGGCAGGGAGAGCAATCAGCCCCAGCATTTT.

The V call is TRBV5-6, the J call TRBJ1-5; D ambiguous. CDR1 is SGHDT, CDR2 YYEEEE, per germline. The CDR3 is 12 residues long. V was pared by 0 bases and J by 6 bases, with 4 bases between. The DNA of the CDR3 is TGTGCCAGCAGCTTGGGAACTCAGCCCCAGCATTTT. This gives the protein CASSLGTQPQHF.

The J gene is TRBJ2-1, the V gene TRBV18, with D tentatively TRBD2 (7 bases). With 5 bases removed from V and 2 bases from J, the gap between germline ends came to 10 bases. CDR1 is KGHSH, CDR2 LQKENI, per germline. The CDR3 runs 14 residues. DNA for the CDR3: TGTGCCAGCTCAGGGGGGGGCGCCTACAATGAGCAGTTCTTC. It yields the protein CASSGGGAYNEQFF.

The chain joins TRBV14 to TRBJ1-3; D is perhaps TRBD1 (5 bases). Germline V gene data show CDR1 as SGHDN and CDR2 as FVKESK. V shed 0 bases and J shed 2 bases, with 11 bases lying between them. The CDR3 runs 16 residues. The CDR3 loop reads CASSQDPGTAGNTIYF. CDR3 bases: TGTGCCAGCAGCCAAGATCCGGGGACGGCTGGAAACACCATATATTTT.

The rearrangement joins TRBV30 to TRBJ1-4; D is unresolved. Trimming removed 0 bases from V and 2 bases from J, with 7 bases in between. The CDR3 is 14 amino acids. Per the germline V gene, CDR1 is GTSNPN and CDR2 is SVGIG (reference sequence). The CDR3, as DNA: TGTGCCTGGAGTGTCGGTACGACTAATGAAAAACTGTTTTTT. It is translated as CAWSVGTTNEKLFF.

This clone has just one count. The chain's CDR3 is CSAWQFYEQYF. The CDR3, as DNA: TGCAGTGCTTGGCAGTTTTACGAGCAGTACTTC. The V and J genes are TRBV20-1 and TRBJ2-7; no definite D call. V was clipped by 5 bases and J by 4 bases, with 9 bases between them. This CDR3 region has 11 residues. CDR1 is DFQATT, CDR2 SNEGSKA, per germline (reference sequence).

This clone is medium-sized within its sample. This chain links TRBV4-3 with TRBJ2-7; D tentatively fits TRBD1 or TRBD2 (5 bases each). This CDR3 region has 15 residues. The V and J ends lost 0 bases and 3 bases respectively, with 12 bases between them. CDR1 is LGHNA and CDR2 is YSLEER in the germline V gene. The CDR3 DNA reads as TGCGCCAGCAGCCAAGATCGGGGACGGATCTACGAGCAGTACTTC. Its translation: CASSQDRGRIYEQYF.

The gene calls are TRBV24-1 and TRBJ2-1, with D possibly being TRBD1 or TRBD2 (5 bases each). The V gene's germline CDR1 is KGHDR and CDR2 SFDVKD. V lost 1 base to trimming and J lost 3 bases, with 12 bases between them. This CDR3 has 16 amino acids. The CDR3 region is CATSDFFGAGYNEQFF. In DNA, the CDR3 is TGTGCCACCAGTGATTTCTTCGGGGCTGGCTACAATGAGCAGTTCTTC.

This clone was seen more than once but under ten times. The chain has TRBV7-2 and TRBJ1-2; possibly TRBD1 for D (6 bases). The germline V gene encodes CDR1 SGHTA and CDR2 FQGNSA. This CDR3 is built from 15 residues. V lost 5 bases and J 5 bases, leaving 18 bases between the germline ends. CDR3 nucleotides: TGTGCCAGCAGCCAAACCGGGACATCGTGGTATGGCTACACCTTC. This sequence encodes CASSQTGTSWYGYTF.

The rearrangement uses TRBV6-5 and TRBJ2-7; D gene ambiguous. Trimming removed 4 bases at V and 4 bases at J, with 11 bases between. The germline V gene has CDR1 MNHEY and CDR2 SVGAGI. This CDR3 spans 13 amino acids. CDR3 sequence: CASSLSGWYEQYF. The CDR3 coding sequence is TGTGCCAGCAGTTTAAGTGGGTGGTACGAGCAGTACTTC.

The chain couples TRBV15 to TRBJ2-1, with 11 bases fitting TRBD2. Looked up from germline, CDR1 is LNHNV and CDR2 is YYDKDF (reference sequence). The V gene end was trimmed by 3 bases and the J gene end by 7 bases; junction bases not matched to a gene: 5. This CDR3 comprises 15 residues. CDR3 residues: CATSSLAGGENEQFF. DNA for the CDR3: TGTGCCACCAGCAGTCTAGCGGGAGGTGAAAATGAGCAGTTCTTC.

The CDR3 sequence is CSATGTSYTF. In DNA form, the CDR3 reads TGCAGTGCTACGGGAACGAGCTACACCTTC. This sequence joins TRBV20-1 and TRBJ1-2; no clear D. Per germline, CDR1 DFQATT and CDR2 SNEGSKA (reference sequence). V was pared by 4 bases and J by 9 bases, with 9 bases between. The length of the CDR3 is 10 residues.

The CDR3 here is CASSLPAGAYNEQFF. CDR3 nucleotide sequence: TGTGCCAGCAGCCTGCCGGCGGGAGCATACAATGAGCAGTTCTTC. The chain carries TRBV5-6 and TRBJ2-1; 7 bases match TRBD2. From germline, CDR1 is SGHDT and CDR2 YYEEEE. CDR3 length equals 15 residues. V lost 4 bases to trimming and J lost 4 bases; unmatched junction nucleotides: 8.

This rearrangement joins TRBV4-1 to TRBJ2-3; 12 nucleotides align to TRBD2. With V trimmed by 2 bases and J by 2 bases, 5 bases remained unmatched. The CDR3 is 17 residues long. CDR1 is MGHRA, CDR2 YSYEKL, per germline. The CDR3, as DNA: TGCGCCAGCAGCCAAACGACTAGCGGGAGTGTCACAGATACGCAGTATTTT. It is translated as CASSQTTSGSVTDTQYF.

CDR3 nucleotide sequence: TGTGCCAGTAATCAATTCACAGACGAGCAGTACTTC. Protein product: CASNQFTDEQYF. This chain joins TRBV11-2 and TRBJ2-7; D gene uncertain. The V end was cut by 9 bases, the J end by 5 bases, with 14 bases between. Germline CDR1 and CDR2: SGHAT and FQNNGV. This CDR3 is 12 amino acids long. The whole variable domain, remainder taken from reference TRBV11-2 and TRBJ2-7, is EAGVAQSPRYKIIEKRQSVAFWCNPISGHATLYWYQQILGQGPKLLIQFQNNGVVDDSQLPKDRFSAERLKGVDSTLKIQPAKLEDSAVYLCASNQFTDEQYFGPGTRLTVT.

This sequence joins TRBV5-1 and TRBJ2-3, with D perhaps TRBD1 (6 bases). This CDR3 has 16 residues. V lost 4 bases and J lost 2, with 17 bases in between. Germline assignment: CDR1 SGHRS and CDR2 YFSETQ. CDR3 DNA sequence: TGCGCCAGCAGCGACCCAGGGGTGGGCAACACAGATACGCAGTATTTT. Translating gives CASSDPGVGNTDTQYF.

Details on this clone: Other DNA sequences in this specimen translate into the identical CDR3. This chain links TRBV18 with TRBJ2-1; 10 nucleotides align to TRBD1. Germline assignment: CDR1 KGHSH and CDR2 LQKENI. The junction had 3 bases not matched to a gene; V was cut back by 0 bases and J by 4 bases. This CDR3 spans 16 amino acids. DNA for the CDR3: TGTGCCAGCTCACCACCCACGGGACAGGGGTACAATGAGCAGTTCTTC. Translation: CASSPPTGQGYNEQFF.

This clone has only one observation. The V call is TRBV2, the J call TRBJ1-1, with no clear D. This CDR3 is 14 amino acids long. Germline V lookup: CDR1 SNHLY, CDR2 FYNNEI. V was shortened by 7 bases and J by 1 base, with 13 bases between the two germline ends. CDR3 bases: TGTGCCAGCATTCGCCAGGTCCAGAACACTGAAGCTTTCTTT. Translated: CASIRQVQNTEAFF.

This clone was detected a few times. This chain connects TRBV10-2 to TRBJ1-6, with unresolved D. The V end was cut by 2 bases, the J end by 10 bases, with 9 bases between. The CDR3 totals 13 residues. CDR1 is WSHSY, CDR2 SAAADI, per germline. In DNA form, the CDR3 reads TGCGCCAGCAGTGAGGGTAGTGCCTCACCCCTCCACTTT. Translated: CASSEGSASPLHF.

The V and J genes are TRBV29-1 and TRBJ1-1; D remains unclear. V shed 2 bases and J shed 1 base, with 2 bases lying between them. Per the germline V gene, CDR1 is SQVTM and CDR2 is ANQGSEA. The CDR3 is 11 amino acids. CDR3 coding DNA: TGCAGCGTTGAACGGAACACTGAAGCTTTCTTT. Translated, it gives CSVERNTEAFF.

This CDR3 is CASSRGEPGNTIYF. CDR3 in DNA: TGCGCCAGCAGCCGCGGGGAACCTGGAAACACCATATATTTT. The chain carries TRBV5-1 and TRBJ1-3, with no clear D. The V gene's germline CDR1 is SGHRS and CDR2 YFSETQ. V was trimmed by 4 bases and J by 2 bases, leaving 10 bases between them. The CDR3 length is 14 residues.

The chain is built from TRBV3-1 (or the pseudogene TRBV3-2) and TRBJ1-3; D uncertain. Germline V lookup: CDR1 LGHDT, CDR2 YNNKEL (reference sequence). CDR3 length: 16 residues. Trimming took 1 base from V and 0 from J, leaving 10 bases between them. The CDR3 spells CASSQVDVRSGNTIYF. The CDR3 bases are TGTGCCAGCAGCCAAGTGGACGTTCGCTCTGGAAACACCATATATTTT.

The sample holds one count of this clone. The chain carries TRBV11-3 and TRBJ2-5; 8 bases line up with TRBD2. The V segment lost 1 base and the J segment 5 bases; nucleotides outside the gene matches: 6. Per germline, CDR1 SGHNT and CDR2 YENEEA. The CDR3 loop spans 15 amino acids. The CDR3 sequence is CASSLGSGVRETQYF. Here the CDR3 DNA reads TGTGCCAGCAGCTTAGGTAGCGGGGTGCGGGAGACCCAGTACTTC.

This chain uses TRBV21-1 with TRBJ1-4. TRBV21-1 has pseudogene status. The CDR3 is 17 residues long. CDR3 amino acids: CASSEPPGRATNEKLFF. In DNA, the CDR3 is TGTGCCAGCAGCGAACCACCGGGACGGGCAACTAATGAAAAACTGTTTTTT.

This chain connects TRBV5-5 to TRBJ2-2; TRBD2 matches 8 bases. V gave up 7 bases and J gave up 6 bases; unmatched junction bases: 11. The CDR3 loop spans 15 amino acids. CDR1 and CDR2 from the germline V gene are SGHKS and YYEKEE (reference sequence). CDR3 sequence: CASQGETSVSGELFF. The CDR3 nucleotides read TGTGCCAGCCAAGGCGAGACTAGCGTCTCCGGGGAGCTGTTTTTT.

The CDR3 sequence is CASSLWGTMNTGELFF. In DNA form, the CDR3 reads TGTGCCAGCAGCTTGTGGGGGACAATGAACACCGGGGAGCTGTTTTTT. The chain links TRBV5-8 to TRBJ2-2; weak D call: TRBD1 (6 bases). The germline V and J ends were trimmed by 1 base and 1 base, with 11 bases remaining between them. Germline-derived CDR1 and CDR2 are SGHTS and YDEGEE. This CDR3 region has 16 residues.

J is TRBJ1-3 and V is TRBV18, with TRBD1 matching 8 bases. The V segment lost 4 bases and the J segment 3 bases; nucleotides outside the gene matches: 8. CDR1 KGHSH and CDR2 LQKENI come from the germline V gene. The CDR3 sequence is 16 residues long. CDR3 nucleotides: TGTGCCAGCTCACTAGATCGGACAGGGAATGGAAACACCATATATTTT. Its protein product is CASSLDRTGNGNTIYF.

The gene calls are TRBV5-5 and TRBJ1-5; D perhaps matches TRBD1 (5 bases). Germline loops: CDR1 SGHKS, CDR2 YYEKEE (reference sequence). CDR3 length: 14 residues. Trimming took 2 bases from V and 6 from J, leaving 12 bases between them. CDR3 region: CASSLVQEGQPQHF. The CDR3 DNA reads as TGTGCCAGCAGCTTAGTACAGGAAGGTCAGCCCCAGCATTTT.